The 20 T cell receptor beta chains presented below share a single source sample, sequenced in a study of cytomegalovirus exposure and HLA in healthy donors (dated by TCRdb to 2015 to 2018). The method behind the library was the immunoSEQ multiplex PCR assay. The multiplex PCR relied on a mix of 60 forward primers for TCR Vbeta segments and 13 reverse primers for TCR Jbeta segments. The source is immuneACCESS, and TCRdb retained only in-frame sequences with V and J called. Part of the clones is not carried over; for the studies checked, unresolved V genes explain less than half of this, and the remainder is unexplained. The sample table lists more than 70,000 clones, 70% of them with a count of one. Clones ranked in the top ten supply 8.5% to 10% of the sample. The sequenced sample consisted of PBMCs. The origin of the receptors is a woman aged 50 to 60 in good health and CMV-seropositive.

As concerns this clone: One end of the junction is discordant with germline, which a read error may explain. The rearrangement joins TRBV10-2 to TRBJ2-7; possible D gene TRBD2, 6 bases. This CDR3 has 14 amino acids. CDR1 and CDR2 (germline): WSHSY, SAAADI. This CDR3 reads CASSGSEGRYGQYF. Written as DNA, the CDR3 is TGCGCCAGCAGTGGCTCGGAGGGGCGCTACGGGCAGTACTTC.

This clone was detected only a few times. J is TRBJ2-7 and V is TRBV28, with TRBD1 matching over 9 bases. Germline CDR1 is MDHEN and CDR2 is SYDVKM. Unmatched junction bases numbered 10, after V lost 8 bases and J lost 5 bases. The CDR3 runs 14 residues. In DNA form, the CDR3 reads TGTGCCAGCGGGTGGACAGGGGAAACCCACGAGCAGTACTTC. It yields the protein CASGWTGETHEQYF.

This chain joins TRBV30 and TRBJ2-5; D gene unclear. The end of the DNA is better explained by TRBJ2-7, so the J call may be wrong. This CDR3 has 13 residues. The germline CDR1 and CDR2 sequences are GTSNPN and SVGIG (reference sequence). CDR3 sequence reads: CAWSVPRSTEQYF. CDR3 nucleotide sequence: TGTGCCTGGAGTGTCCCGCGCTCAACCGAGCAGTACTTC.

The chain recombines TRBV5-1 with TRBJ2-3; D is unclear. V lost 0 bases to trimming and J lost 4 bases, with 9 bases between them. CDR1 and CDR2 from the germline V gene are SGHRS and YFSETQ. This CDR3 spans 14 amino acids. The CDR3 DNA is TGCGCCAGCAGCTTGGTTGCAGATGCAGATACGCAGTATTTT. Its translation: CASSLVADADTQYF.

The rearrangement uses TRBV14 and TRBJ1-4; TRBD1 is a possible D gene (5 bases). Trimming shortened V by 4 bases and J by 4 bases, and 13 bases separated the two germline ends. In germline, CDR1 is SGHDN, CDR2 FVKESK. The CDR3 contains 15 residues. CDR3 loop: CASSRRGGINEKLFF. The CDR3 coding sequence is TGTGCCAGCAGCCGTAGGGGAGGGATTAATGAAAAACTGTTTTTT.

The chain uses TRBV30 and TRBJ2-3; 8 nucleotides match TRBD2. Per the germline V gene, CDR1 is GTSNPN and CDR2 is SVGIG (reference sequence). The length of the CDR3 is 15 residues. V was pared by 3 bases and J by 4 bases, with 9 bases of the junction left unmatched. CDR3 loop: CAWRLAGKTADTQYF. For the CDR3, the DNA is TGTGCCTGGAGGTTAGCGGGGAAAACCGCAGATACGCAGTATTTT.

The J gene is TRBJ2-1, the V gene TRBV11-3; D is undetermined. Germline CDR1 SGHNT, CDR2 YENEEA. This CDR3 has 14 amino acids. The V end lost 0 bases, the J end lost 8 bases, and 11 bases lay between the germline ends. CDR3: CASSLDLVTDEQFF. The CDR3 DNA reads as TGTGCCAGCAGCTTAGATCTAGTAACTGATGAGCAGTTCTTC.

This clone showed up just once. The J gene is TRBJ2-3, the V gene TRBV28; 10 nucleotides line up with TRBD2. The germline gives CDR1 MDHEN, CDR2 SYDVKM. This CDR3 is 16 amino acids long. V trimming: 3 bases; J trimming: 6 bases; junction bases outside the gene matches: 9. The CDR3 reads CASSLPSGRVGDTQYF. CDR3 nucleotides: TGTGCCAGCAGTTTGCCTAGCGGGAGAGTTGGGGATACGCAGTATTTT.

The gene calls are TRBV7-2 and TRBJ2-3; 11 nucleotides align to TRBD2. CDR3 length: 15 residues. The ends lost 3 bases at V and 4 bases at J; junction bases unmatched: 3. Germline assignment: CDR1 SGHTA and CDR2 FQGNSA. In DNA form, the CDR3 reads TGTGCCAGCAGCTTGGCTAGCGGGGGGTCAGATACGCAGTATTTT. It codes for CASSLASGGSDTQYF.

This chain connects TRBV7-6 to TRBJ2-7; tentative D call: TRBD2 (6 bases). The CDR3 totals 14 residues. Trimming removed 3 bases from V and 2 bases from J, with 11 bases in between. CDR1 is SGHVS and CDR2 is FNYEAQ in the germline V gene. The CDR3 sequence: CASSFGGIPYEQYF. The CDR3 DNA follows: TGTGCCAGCAGCTTTGGGGGGATCCCCTACGAGCAGTACTTC.

J is TRBJ2-7 and V is TRBV27; the match to TRBD2 covers 9 bases. Germline-derived CDR1 and CDR2 are MNHEY and SMNVEV (reference sequence). This CDR3 region has 15 residues. Unmatched junction bases numbered 7, after V lost 5 bases and J lost 2 bases. The CDR3 loop is CASSHRAGGPYEQYF. In DNA form, the CDR3 reads TGTGCCAGCAGTCATCGAGCGGGGGGCCCCTACGAGCAGTACTTC.

The V gene is TRBV5-1, the J gene TRBJ2-7; 11 bases map to TRBD2. The CDR3 has 15 residues. Germline V gene sequence: CDR1 SGHRS, CDR2 YFSETQ. V gave up 0 bases and J gave up 3 bases; unmatched junction bases: 2. In DNA, the CDR3 is TGCGCCAGCAGCTTGGAGCTAGCGGGAGGCTACGAGCAGTACTTC. It specifies CASSLELAGGYEQYF.

The rearrangement uses TRBV5-1 and TRBJ2-7, with 8 bases fitting TRBD1. Germline CDR1 and CDR2: SGHRS and YFSETQ. The CDR3 spans 14 residues. V was clipped by 3 bases and J by 3 bases; unmatched bases: 5. CDR3 region: CASSSVDRVYEQYF. The CDR3 coding sequence is TGCGCCAGCAGCTCCGTGGACAGGGTCTACGAGCAGTACTTC.

The chain recombines TRBV9 with TRBJ1-1; D call uncertain. Germline CDR1 reads SGDLS; CDR2 reads YYNGEE. This CDR3 has 15 residues. Trimming cost V 5 bases and J 0 bases, with 14 bases left between them. Written as DNA, the CDR3 is TGTGCCAGCAGTGCTCCCGGGTCCGTGAACACTGAAGCTTTCTTT. This translates into CASSAPGSVNTEAFF.

This clone was observed a handful of times. This sequence joins TRBV25-1 and TRBJ2-3; no definite D call. The CDR3 sequence is 13 residues long. The germline V gene has CDR1 MGHDK and CDR2 SYGVNS. V was clipped by 8 bases and J by 0 bases, with 9 bases between them. The CDR3 reads CASRRSSTDTQYF. The CDR3 nucleotides are TGTGCCAGCCGTAGATCCAGCACAGATACGCAGTATTTT.

The V and J genes are TRBV5-6 and TRBJ1-3, with 8 bases identical to TRBD1. V shed 0 bases and J 5 bases; nucleotides not matched to a gene: 1. CDR3 length: 14 amino acids. Germline assignment: CDR1 SGHDT and CDR2 YYEEEE. Here the CDR3 reads CASSLDRGRNTIYF. CDR3 DNA sequence: TGTGCCAGCAGCTTGGACAGGGGGAGAAACACCATATATTTT.

The chain has TRBV6-6 and TRBJ1-3; 8 bases align to TRBD1. Germline V gene data show CDR1 as MNHNY and CDR2 as SVGAGI (reference sequence). The junction had 3 bases not matched to a gene; V was cut back by 4 bases and J by 4 bases. This CDR3 is 14 amino acids long. Here the CDR3 DNA reads TGTGCCAGCAGTTTGACAGGGGCCGGAAACACCATATATTTT. Encoded protein: CASSLTGAGNTIYF.

The gene calls are TRBV10-1 and TRBJ2-1; 16 bases match TRBD2. Germline values: CDR1 WNHNN, CDR2 SYGVQD (reference sequence). With V trimmed by 2 bases and J by 9 bases, 7 bases remained unmatched. The CDR3 length is 17 residues. The DNA of the CDR3 is TGCGCCAGCAGTGAGCGGGGACTAGCGGGAGGGTTCGGTGAGCAGTTCTTC. Encoded protein: CASSERGLAGGFGEQFF.

This clone appeared a few times. V gene TRBV4-1 combines with J gene TRBJ1-2; D possibly corresponds to TRBD1 (5 bases). Looked up from germline, CDR1 is MGHRA and CDR2 is YSYEKL. V was trimmed by 0 bases and J by 4 bases, leaving 9 bases between them. The length of the CDR3 is 14 residues. The CDR3: CASSQDTGTYGYTF. The CDR3 DNA follows: TGCGCCAGCAGCCAAGATACAGGTACCTATGGCTACACCTTC.

This clone was seen only once. The V and J genes are TRBV27 and TRBJ1-5; 10 bases are a match to TRBD1. J lost 3 bases, V lost 8 bases, and 7 bases had no gene match. The CDR3 has 15 amino acids. Germline V lookup: CDR1 MNHEY, CDR2 SMNVEV (reference sequence). CDR3 bases: TGTGCCAGCGGATCCGGGACAGGGGCCAATCAGCCCCAGCATTTT. Translation: CASGSGTGANQPQHF.